The next 7 T cell receptor beta chains were all read from a single sample in a study of T-cell memory formation after mild COVID-19. A single record per CDR3 protein comes from TCRdb applying MiXCR to the 5' RACE reads. This sample has fewer than 650,000 distinct CDR3 sequences, with 15% to 20% found just once. Sequenced: PBMCs or a T cell subset sorted from them (not recorded which). The receptors shown here come from an adult woman who had mild COVID-19 (a few samples of this study predate the infection). Cell type and time point are not known.

The table lists this clonotype with a few counts. This chain links TRBV7-7 with TRBJ2-5; D call uncertain. The CDR3 runs to 13 residues. Trimming pared 2 bases from V and 5 bases from J, leaving 9 bases between. Per germline, CDR1 SSHAT and CDR2 FNYEAQ (reference sequence). CDR3 in amino acids: CASSLRVLETQYF. The CDR3 DNA sequence: TGTGCCAGCAGCTTACGCGTTTTGGAGACCCAGTACTTC. Based on the CDR3 plus reference TRBV7-7 and TRBJ2-5, the full variable domain is GAGVSQSPRYKVTKRGQDVTLRCDPISSHATLYWYQQALGQGPEFLTYFNYEAQPDKSGLPSDRFSAERPEGSISTLTIQRTEQRDSAMYRCASSLRVLETQYFGPGTRLLVL.

This clonotype was found a few times. The V and J genes are TRBV5-4 and TRBJ2-3; 7 bases line up with TRBD2. CDR3 size: 15 residues. The V gene end was trimmed by 6 bases and the J gene end by 3 bases; junction bases not matched to a gene: 10. The germline CDR1 and CDR2 sequences are SGHNT and YYREEE (reference sequence). CDR3 loop: CASTSREMRTDTQYF. The CDR3 DNA follows: TGTGCCAGCACCTCGCGGGAGATGAGGACAGATACGCAGTATTTT.

This sequence joins TRBV5-6 and TRBJ2-1, with TRBD2 as a possible D gene (6 bases). Germline CDR1 SGHDT, CDR2 YYEEEE. Trimming cost V 0 bases and J 5 bases, with 15 bases left between them. This CDR3 is 16 amino acids long. Written as DNA, the CDR3 is TGTGCCAGCAGCTTGGGGCCGACTAGGTCAAACAATGAGCAGTTCTTC. It is translated as CASSLGPTRSNNEQFF.

This clonotype was recorded many times. In nucleotides, the CDR3 is TGTGCCAGCAGCTTGGAACAGCCCTACGAGCAGTACTTC. Protein product: CASSLEQPYEQYF. The chain couples TRBV5-6 to TRBJ2-7; the D is unclear. V lost 0 bases to trimming and J lost 2 bases, with 6 bases between them. CDR1 and CDR2 (germline): SGHDT, YYEEEE. This CDR3 has 13 residues.

The chain combines TRBV19 with TRBJ1-4; D uncertain. The germline V gene has CDR1 LNHDA and CDR2 SQIVND (reference sequence). Trimming stripped 5 bases from V and 2 bases from J, with 12 bases between. This CDR3 spans 15 amino acids. This chain's CDR3 is CASSPRLLTNEKLFF. The CDR3 DNA reads TGTGCCAGTAGTCCGCGGCTACTTACTAATGAAAAACTGTTTTTT. The full variable domain, in which reference TRBV19 and TRBJ1-4 provide the parts outside the CDR3, is DGGITQSPKYLFRKEGQNVTLSCEQNLNHDAMYWYRQDPGQGLRLIYYSQIVNDFQKGDIAEGYSVSREKKESFPLTVTSAQKNPTAFYLCASSPRLLTNEKLFFGSGTQLSVL.

A few counts support this clonotype. CDR3 bases: TGCGCCAGCAGCGGGATCCGGACTAGCGGAAATACAGATACGCAGTATTTT. Protein product: CASSGIRTSGNTDTQYF. V and J are TRBV4-1 and TRBJ2-3, with TRBD2 identical over 10 bases. CDR3 length equals 17 residues. Germline CDR1 MGHRA, CDR2 YSYEKL. Trimming removed 5 bases from V and 3 bases from J; junction bases left unmatched: 11.

In its sample, this clonotype was seen a few times. The chain carries TRBV2 and TRBJ2-1, with 8 nucleotides matching TRBD2. In germline, CDR1 is SNHLY, CDR2 FYNNEI. V was clipped by 8 bases and J by 4 bases; unmatched bases: 7. The CDR3 is made up of 14 amino acids. For the CDR3, the DNA is TGTGCCAGCGGAAGCGGGAGACAATACAATGAGCAGTTCTTC. It codes for CASGSGRQYNEQFF. Drawing the rest from reference TRBV2 and TRBJ2-1, the complete variable domain is EPEVTQTPSHQVTQMGQEVILRCVPISNHLYFYWYRQILGQKVEFLVSFYNNEISEKSEIFDDQFSVERPDGSNFTLKIRSTKLEDSAMYFCASGSGRQYNEQFFGPGTRLTVL.